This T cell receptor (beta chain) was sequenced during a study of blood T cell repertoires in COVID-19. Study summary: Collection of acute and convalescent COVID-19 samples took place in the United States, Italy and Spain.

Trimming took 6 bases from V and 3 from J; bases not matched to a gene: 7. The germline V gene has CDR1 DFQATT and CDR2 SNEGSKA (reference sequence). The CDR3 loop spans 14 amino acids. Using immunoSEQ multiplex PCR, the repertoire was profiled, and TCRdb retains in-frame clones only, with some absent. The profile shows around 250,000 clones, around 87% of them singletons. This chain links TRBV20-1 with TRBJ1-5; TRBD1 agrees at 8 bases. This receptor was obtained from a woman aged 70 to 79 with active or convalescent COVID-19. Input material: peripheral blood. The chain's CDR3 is CSASADRVNQPQHF. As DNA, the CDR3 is TGCAGTGCAAGTGCGGACAGGGTCAATCAGCCCCAGCATTTT.